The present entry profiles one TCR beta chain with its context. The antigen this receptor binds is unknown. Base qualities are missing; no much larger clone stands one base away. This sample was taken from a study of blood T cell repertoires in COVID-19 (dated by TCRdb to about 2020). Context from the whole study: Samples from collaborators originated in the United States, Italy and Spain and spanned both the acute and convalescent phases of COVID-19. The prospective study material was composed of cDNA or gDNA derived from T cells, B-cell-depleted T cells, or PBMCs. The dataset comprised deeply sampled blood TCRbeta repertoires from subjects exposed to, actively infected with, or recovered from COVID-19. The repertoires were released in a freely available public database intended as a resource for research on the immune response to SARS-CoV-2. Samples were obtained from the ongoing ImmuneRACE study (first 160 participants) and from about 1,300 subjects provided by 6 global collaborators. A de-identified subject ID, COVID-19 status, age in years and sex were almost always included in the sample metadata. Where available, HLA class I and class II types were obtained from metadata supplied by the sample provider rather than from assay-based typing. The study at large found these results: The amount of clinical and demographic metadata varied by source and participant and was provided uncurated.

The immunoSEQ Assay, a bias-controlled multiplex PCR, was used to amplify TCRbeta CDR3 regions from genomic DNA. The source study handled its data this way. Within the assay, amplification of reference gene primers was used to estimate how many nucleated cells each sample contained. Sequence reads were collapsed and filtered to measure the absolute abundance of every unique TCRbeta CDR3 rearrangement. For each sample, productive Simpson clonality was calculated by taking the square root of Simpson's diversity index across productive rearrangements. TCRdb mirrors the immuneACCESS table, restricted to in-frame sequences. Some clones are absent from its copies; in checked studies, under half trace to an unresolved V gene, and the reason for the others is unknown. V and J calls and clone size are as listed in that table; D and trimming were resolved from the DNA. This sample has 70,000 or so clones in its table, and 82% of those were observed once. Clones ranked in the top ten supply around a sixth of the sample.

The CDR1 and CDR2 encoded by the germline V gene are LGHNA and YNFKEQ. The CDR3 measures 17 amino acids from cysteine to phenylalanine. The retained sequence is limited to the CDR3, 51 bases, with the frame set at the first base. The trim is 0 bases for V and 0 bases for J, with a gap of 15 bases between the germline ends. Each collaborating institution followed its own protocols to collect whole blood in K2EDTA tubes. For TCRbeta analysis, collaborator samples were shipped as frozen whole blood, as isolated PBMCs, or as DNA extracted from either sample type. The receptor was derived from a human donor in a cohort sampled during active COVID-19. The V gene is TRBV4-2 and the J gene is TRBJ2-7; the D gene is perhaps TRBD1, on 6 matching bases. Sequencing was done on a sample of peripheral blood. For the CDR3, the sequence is CASSQERVGASSYEQYF. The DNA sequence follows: TGTGCCAGCAGCCAAGAAAGGGTGGGGGCCAGCTCCTACGAGCAGTACTTC.